This TCR beta chain was obtained from a study of blood T cell repertoires in COVID-19. Looking at the study overall: Specimens from acute and convalescent COVID-19 originated in the United States, Italy and Spain.

CDR1 and CDR2 (germline): LGHDT, YNNKEL (reference sequence). CDR3 size: 16 residues. The ends lost 2 bases at V and 0 bases at J; junction bases unmatched: 4. Some clones are missing from TCRdb's copy, which holds only in-frame ones; the method was immunoSEQ multiplex PCR. The sample contains about 210,000 clones, approximately 85% of which appear only once. Sequenced: peripheral blood. The chain combines TRBV3-1 (or the pseudogene TRBV3-2) with TRBJ2-3; TRBD1 matches 8 bases. The sequence was collected from a woman in her 70s with COVID-19, enrolled during active disease. The DNA of the CDR3 is TGTGCCAGCAGCCAACGCCGACAGGGGAGCACAGATACGCAGTATTTT. Translated: CASSQRRQGSTDTQYF.